The 7 T cell receptor beta chains given below trace back to one sample, sequenced in a study of human T cells and chemical hapten exposure. A single record per CDR3 protein comes from TCRdb applying MiXCR to the RACE reads. The sample records under 450,000 distinct CDR3 sequences, about 6.9% being singletons. Indicated time point: patch test 2, 6 weeks after DPC sensitization. Treatment described: therapeutic diphenylcyclopropenone sensitization with weekly scalp DPC. The sequencing used whole blood, collected in connection with sensitization to the hapten diphenylcyclopropenone (DPC). All receptors come from a woman between 18 and 30 years old with alopecia areata. Some clones in this sample may be carry-over from other donors' samples.

The chain recombines TRBV3-1 with TRBJ2-5, with no clear D. Germline assignment: CDR1 LGHDT and CDR2 YNNKEL (reference sequence). Deletions cut 2 bases from V and 4 bases from J, with 8 bases between. CDR3 length: 13 residues. In DNA, the CDR3 is TGTGCCAGCAGCCAACCCAGAGGAGAGACCCAGTACTTC. It codes for CASSQPRGETQYF.

This chain connects TRBV6-6 to TRBJ1-5; D perhaps matches TRBD1 (5 bases). This CDR3 has 13 amino acids. V was shortened by 6 bases and J by 8 bases, with 14 bases between the two germline ends. Germline V gene lookup returns CDR1 MNHNY and CDR2 SVGAGI (reference sequence). CDR3 DNA: TGTGCCAGCAGCATGGACATATTTAAGCCCCAGCATTTT. Amino acid sequence: CASSMDIFKPQHF.

This clonotype has at least ten counts. This chain links TRBV5-1 with TRBJ1-4, with D tentatively TRBD1 (5 bases). The CDR3 spans 14 residues. Per germline, CDR1 SGHRS and CDR2 YFSETQ. The V end lost 1 base, the J end lost 3 bases, and 7 bases lay between the germline ends. CDR3 sequence reads: CASSLWGANEKLFF. Written as DNA, the CDR3 is TGCGCCAGCAGCTTGTGGGGGGCTAATGAAAAACTGTTTTTT.

Many counts were recorded for this clonotype. The V and J genes are TRBV7-2 and TRBJ2-7; 7 bases are a match to TRBD1. V lost 4 bases to trimming and J lost 4 bases; unmatched junction nucleotides: 7. Germline CDR1 SGHTA, CDR2 FQGNSA. The CDR3 consists of 14 residues. The CDR3 loop reads CASSYPGQTYEQYF. In nucleotides, the CDR3 is TGTGCCAGCAGCTACCCGGGACAGACTTACGAGCAGTACTTC.

This clonotype occurred a few times. The chain recombines TRBV29-1 with TRBJ2-5; possibly TRBD1 for D (6 bases). The CDR3 contains 12 residues. Trimming pared 4 bases from V and 3 bases from J, leaving 9 bases between. Germline V gene lookup returns CDR1 SQVTM and CDR2 ANQGSEA. The CDR3 region is CSVGTAEETQYF. CDR3 DNA sequence: TGCAGCGTTGGGACAGCGGAAGAGACCCAGTACTTC.

This clonotype turned up a few times. The V call is TRBV27, the J call TRBJ1-1; D is possibly TRBD1 (5 bases). The CDR3 consists of 14 residues. Trimming left V 5 bases short and J 1 base short, with 11 bases between. CDR1 is MNHEY, CDR2 SMNVEV, per germline (reference sequence). The CDR3 nucleotides read TGTGCCAGCAGTGCGGGGGATGCGAACACTGAAGCTTTCTTT. It specifies CASSAGDANTEAFF.

V and J are TRBV28 and TRBJ2-7; maybe TRBD1 (6 bases). Trimming took 1 base from V and 3 from J, leaving 16 bases between them. The CDR3 length is 16 residues. Germline CDR1 and CDR2: MDHEN and SYDVKM. The CDR3 sequence: CASSLSEQGPNYEQYF. The CDR3 nucleotides are TGTGCCAGCAGTTTATCGGAACAGGGCCCCAACTACGAGCAGTACTTC.